What follows is one TCR beta chain and its context. Its antigen is undetermined. The data are from a study of OX40 agonist ivuxolimab in advanced cancers. Study-level points and caveats: Expanded clones belonging to CD8+ T cells outnumbered, on average, those of CD4+.

CDR3 size: 15 residues. V dropped 2 bases and J dropped 3; count of bases not matched to a gene: 8. Germline CDR1 GTSNPN, CDR2 SVGIG (reference sequence). TCRdb's copy holds only in-frame clones and misses some; the assay was immunoSEQ multiplex PCR. The data contain roughly 53,000 clones, 75% to 90% of them singletons. This TCR derives from an adult with an advanced solid tumor such as melanoma, head and neck, liver or kidney cancer. The source material was CD4+ or CD8+ T cells sorted from blood, sampled in a trial of the OX40 agonist ivuxolimab. The chain links TRBV30 to TRBJ2-3; 7 bases match TRBD2. The CDR3 protein is CAWSSLAGETDTQYF. The CDR3 DNA reads as TGTGCCTGGAGTTCCCTCGCGGGGGAAACAGATACGCAGTATTTT.